This T cell receptor beta chain stems from a study of T cell responses to AZD1222 COVID-19 vaccine. General observations from the study: Donors were largely white British and mainly female; clonal diversity was possibly underestimated.

Details on this clone: Its antigen is as yet unknown.

The assay was immunoSEQ multiplex PCR, and TCRdb's table has in-frame clones only and misses some. The sample includes around 80,000 clones, roughly 85% of them seen just once. Researchers grouped second doses given at about 4 or about 12 weeks into one pool. The TCR was taken from an adult who received the AZD1222 COVID-19 vaccine. This specimen consisted of peripheral blood, obtained 28 days after the second AZD1222 dose.

The CDR3 reads CASSHGSYEQYF. CDR3 coding DNA: TGTGCCAGCAGTCACGGTTCCTACGAGCAGTACTTC. This chain uses TRBV6-5 with TRBJ2-7, with D uncertain. Germline CDR1 and CDR2: MNHEY and SVGAGI. The V gene lost 5 bases and the J gene lost 1 base, with 6 bases spanning the gap. This CDR3 has 12 residues.